Included here is one T cell receptor beta chain sequence, with context. Authors' analysis steps: Cell counts per sample came from amplifying reference gene primers. Method: immunoSEQ multiplex PCR; TCRdb's copy keeps in-frame clones and lacks some. V and J calls and clone size are given by that table; D and trimming were obtained from the DNA. The data show about 84,000 clones, with about 83% seen just once and around 27% held by the top ten. Trimming stripped 0 bases from V and 5 bases from J, with 11 bases between. Per the germline V gene, CDR1 is LGHNA and CDR2 is YNFKEQ. The CDR3 loop spans 14 amino acids. This sample stems from a study of blood T cell repertoires in COVID-19. Turning to the study itself: Italy, Spain and the United States were the sources of the convalescent and acute COVID-19 samples.

The origin of this receptor is an elderly woman with acute or convalescent COVID-19. Input material: peripheral blood. V usage is TRBV4-2 and J usage is TRBJ2-7; D is possibly TRBD1 (6 bases). In DNA, the CDR3 is TGTGCCAGCAGCCAAGACAGGGGAGTTCACGAGCAGTACTTC. Amino acids: CASSQDRGVHEQYF.